This is a list of T cell receptor beta chains from one sample in a study of blood T cell repertoires in COVID-19. Sequenced by immunoSEQ multiplex PCR; TCRdb stores in-frame clones only, minus some. The sample lists roughly 150,000 clones, over 70% occurring once. The sample taken for sequencing was peripheral blood. These receptors were obtained from a woman of 80 years or more with active or convalescent COVID-19. The CDR3 runs from the conserved cysteine through the conserved F or W. The D gene is left open where the match is weak. Some rows have no size entry. The others give once, few or many, or a class for an expanded clone.

v_gene	d_gene	j_gene	abundance	CDR3nt	CDR3aa
TRBV18	TRBD1	TRBJ1-2	few	TGTGCCAGCTCACCACCGGGACAGGGGGAGGATGGCTACACCTTC	CASSPPGQGEDGYTF
TRBV12-3/TRBV12-4	-	TRBJ2-7	-	TGTGCCAGCAGTTCTTCCTACGAGCAGTACTTC	CASSSSYEQYF
TRBV10-2	TRBD1	TRBJ1-2	-	TGCGCCAGCAACCCGGGACAGGGATATGGCTACACCTTC	CASNPGQGYGYTF
TRBV4-3	TRBD2	TRBJ2-2	-	TGCGCCAGCAGCCACCGAAGCGGGGCCTTCGACGGGGAGCTGTTTTTT	CASSHRSGAFDGELFF
TRBV6-2/TRBV6-3	-	TRBJ1-1	-	TGTGCCAGCAGTTACCAGAATAGGGGCACTGAAGCTTTCTTT	CASSYQNRGTEAFF
TRBV7-2	TRBD1	TRBJ2-7	-	TGTGCCAGCAGCTCCGACAGGGGGCCCTACGAGCAGTACTTC	CASSSDRGPYEQYF
TRBV6-2/TRBV6-3	-	TRBJ1-5	-	TGTGCCAGCAGTTACTCGGCAGGGGGCAATCAGCCCCAGCATTTT	CASSYSAGGNQPQHF
TRBV5-1	TRBD1	TRBJ2-1	-	TGCGCCAGCAGCTTCGGGACAGGCAACAATGAGCAGTTCTTC	CASSFGTGNNEQFF
TRBV7-7	TRBD1	TRBJ2-2	many	TGTGCTAGCAGCTTTGAGACAGGGGGGACCGGGGAGCTGTTTTTT	CASSFETGGTGELFF
TRBV7-2	TRBD1	TRBJ2-2	-	TGTGCCAGCAGCCTGAGACAGGGGGCAACCGGGGAGCTGTTTTTT	CASSLRQGATGELFF
TRBV2	-	TRBJ2-1	-	TGTGCCAGCAGTCTGGACAGTGGGGCCGGGGATGAGCAGTTCTTC	CASSLDSGAGDEQFF
TRBV11-3	-	TRBJ2-5	-	TGTGCCAGCAGCCTGCCGGGGGTCCAAGAGACCCAGTACTTC	CASSLPGVQETQYF
TRBV7-9	TRBD1	TRBJ2-5	-	TGTGCCAGCAGCTTAGAGCCAGGGGGCAGGGAGACCCAGTACTTC	CASSLEPGGRETQYF
TRBV10-3	TRBD1	TRBJ1-2	-	TGTGCCATCTGGTCGGGACAGGGGAGTGACGGCTACACCTTC	CAIWSGQGSDGYTF
TRBV18	TRBD2	TRBJ2-3	once	TGTGCCAGCTCACATGGACTAGCGGCCACAGATACGCAGTATTTT	CASSHGLAATDTQYF
TRBV7-9	-	TRBJ1-3	-	TGTGCCAGCAGCCGCAGGGCCGAGAACACCATATATTTT	CASSRRAENTIYF
TRBV18	TRBD2	TRBJ2-3	-	TGTGCCAGCTCCCCGGGAGGGCCTTGCACAGATACGCAGTATTTT	CASSPGGPCTDTQYF
TRBV7-2	-	TRBJ1-1	-	TGTGCCAGCAGCCCCTACAGGACGAACACTGAAGCTTTCTTT	CASSPYRTNTEAFF
TRBV5-4	-	TRBJ2-7	-	TGTGCCAGCAGCCGATACAGGGTAAGTATAAGCTACGAGCAGTACTTC	CASSRYRVSISYEQYF
TRBV10-2	TRBD2	TRBJ2-7	once	TGCGCCAGCAGAACCGGCGGGGGAGGGTACGAGCAGTACTTC	CASRTGGGGYEQYF
TRBV9	TRBD2	TRBJ2-1	few	TGTGCCAGCAACCTAGCGGGCCTCTCCTACAATGAGCAGTTCTTC	CASNLAGLSYNEQFF
TRBV18	-	TRBJ1-1	-	TGTGCCAGCTCACCACCAAGGGGCCTGAACACTGAAGCTTTCTTT	CASSPPRGLNTEAFF
TRBV7-2	TRBD2	TRBJ2-3	-	TGTGCCAGCAGCTGGCTAGCGGCAGATACGCAGTATTTT	CASSWLAADTQYF
TRBV6-2/TRBV6-3	TRBD2	TRBJ2-1	-	TGTGCCAGCAGTTTGCTAGCGGGGGGGCTTAATGAGCAGTTCTTC	CASSLLAGGLNEQFF
TRBV6-5	TRBD1	TRBJ1-6	-	TGTGCCAGCAGCCTGGACGACAGGGGGAACTCCCTCCACTTT	CASSLDDRGNSLHF
TRBV4-3	-	TRBJ1-1	-	TGCGCCAGCAGCCAAGATCTCCTCACTGAAGCTTTCTTT	CASSQDLLTEAFF
TRBV5-1	TRBD1	TRBJ1-3	-	TGCGCCAGCAGCGTCGACAGGGGTTCGGCTGGAAACACCATATATTTT	CASSVDRGSAGNTIYF
TRBV12-3/TRBV12-4	TRBD1	TRBJ1-6	-	TGTGCCAGCAGGACAGGGAACGATTCACCCCTCCACTTT	CASRTGNDSPLHF
TRBV9	TRBD1	TRBJ1-2	once	TGTGCCAGCAGCCCCAGATCTTCGGGACAGGGTCTTGGGGGCTACACCTTC	CASSPRSSGQGLGGYTF
TRBV7-9	TRBD2	TRBJ2-5	-	TGTGCCAGCAGCCCACCTCTAGCGGTGGTAGGGACCCAGTACTTC	CASSPPLAVVGTQYF
TRBV5-1	-	TRBJ2-7	-	TGCGCCAGCAGAGCGCTTAACTACGAGCAGTACTTC	CASRALNYEQYF
TRBV7-9	-	TRBJ2-1	-	TGTGCCAGCAGCTTAGCGGAATCCAGGGCCAATGAGCAGTTCTTC	CASSLAESRANEQFF
TRBV18	-	TRBJ1-1	-	TGTGCCAGCTCACCGAGGGTTGAAGCTTTCTTT	CASSPRVEAFF
TRBV7-2	TRBD1	TRBJ1-2	-	TGTGCCAGCAGCTTAGGACTCGGGACAGGTCAAGGGGGCTACACCTTC	CASSLGLGTGQGGYTF
TRBV18	TRBD1	TRBJ1-1	-	TGTGCCAGCTCACCAAACAGGGGAGCGGTGCTGAACACTGAAGCTTTCTTT	CASSPNRGAVLNTEAFF